These T cell receptor beta chains were read from a single sample in a study of STAT5B mutations in CD4+ large granular lymphocyte leukemia. The assay was immunoSEQ multiplex PCR, and TCRdb's table has in-frame clones only and misses some. Of about 31,000 clones in the sample, around 90% were seen once. Source material: CD4+ T cells from blood buffy coats. These receptors were obtained from a human donor in good health. Each CDR3 is given with its conserved first and last residue. D genes are given only for firm matches. Clone size is stated in some rows and not others, as once, few, many or a class when expanded.

d_gene	v_gene	j_gene	abundance	CDR3aa	CDR3nt
TRBD1	TRBV19	TRBJ2-1	.	CASSIRPGTGGSVDNEQFF	TGTGCCAGTAGTATCCGTCCCGGGACAGGGGGTTCTGTGGACAATGAGCAGTTCTTC
.	TRBV6-1	TRBJ2-1	.	CASSEEGWGNEQFF	TGTGCCAGCAGTGAAGAAGGGTGGGGCAATGAGCAGTTCTTC
.	TRBV7-6	TRBJ1-4	.	CASSLALVGSNEKLFF	TGTGCCAGCAGCTTAGCGCTTGTGGGGTCTAATGAAAAACTGTTTTTT
TRBD1	TRBV11-3	TRBJ2-3	.	CASSTEIPGQGEKADTQYF	TGTGCCAGCAGCACCGAAATCCCGGGACAGGGTGAAAAAGCAGATACGCAGTATTTT
.	TRBV6-5	TRBJ2-7	once	CASSYGQGYSYEQYF	TGTGCCAGCAGTTACGGGCAGGGTTACTCCTACGAGCAGTACTTC
TRBD1	TRBV28	TRBJ2-7	.	CASSLFGTGYMVGSYEQYF	TGTGCCAGCAGTTTATTCGGGACAGGTTATATGGTGGGGTCCTACGAGCAGTACTTC
TRBD1	TRBV30	TRBJ1-2	.	CAWRARTGYYGYTF	TGTGCCTGGAGGGCCAGGACAGGGTACTATGGCTACACCTTC
.	TRBV11-3	TRBJ2-1	.	CASGRSSYNEQFF	TGTGCCAGCGGCAGGTCCTCCTACAATGAGCAGTTCTTC
.	TRBV13	TRBJ2-2	.	CASSLVGELFF	TGTGCCAGCAGCTTAGTCGGGGAGCTGTTTTTT
TRBD2	TRBV7-3	TRBJ2-5	.	CASSLTGLETETQYF	TGTGCCAGCAGCTTAACGGGACTAGAAACAGAGACCCAGTACTTC
.	TRBV13	TRBJ2-1	.	CASSRLYNEQFF	TGTGCCAGCAGCCGATTGTACAATGAGCAGTTCTTC
TRBD2	TRBV6-5	TRBJ2-2	.	CASSWIAGGGTGELFF	TGTGCCAGCAGTTGGATAGCGGGAGGTGGGACCGGGGAGCTGTTTTTT
.	TRBV18	TRBJ1-1	.	CASSRDFGTEAFF	TGTGCCAGCTCCAGGGATTTCGGGACTGAAGCTTTCTTT
.	TRBV5-1	TRBJ1-1	once	CASSPQGSNTEAFF	TGCGCCAGCAGCCCTCAGGGTTCTAACACTGAAGCTTTCTTT
.	TRBV19	TRBJ1-1	.	CASSNRQARDEAFF	TGTGCCAGTAGTAATAGGCAGGCCCGTGATGAAGCTTTCTTT